A selection of T cell receptor beta chains follows, all from one sample in a study of radiation and T cells in renal cell carcinoma. Repertoires were generated with immunoSEQ multiplex PCR, while TCRdb's copy carries only in-frame clones and drops some. The table has 120,000 to 150,000 clones, approximately 86% seen once; the top ten hold less than 20%. Material: blood, obtained from a patient whose treatment included radiotherapy and nephrectomy. Receptors originate from a woman aged 45-59 years with renal cell carcinoma. Both conserved end residues are part of each CDR3. A D gene is named only where the DNA matches it firmly. Clone size, where shown, is once, few, many, or a class for clones that have expanded.

J	D	size	V	CDR3	DNA
TRBJ2-7	.	.	TRBV4-1	CASSQEGEGFQQYF	TGCGCCAGCAGCCAAGAAGGGGAAGGGTTCCAGCAGTACTTC
TRBJ2-5	.	.	TRBV7-9	CASSLVSTVGETQYF	TGTGCCAGCAGCTTAGTTAGTACCGTGGGGGAGACCCAGTACTTC
TRBJ1-3	.	.	TRBV21-1	CASTLDEAGNTIYF	TGTGCCAGCACCCTGGATGAGGCTGGAAACACCATATATTTT
TRBJ2-1	.	.	TRBV5-1	CASSQDVSGNNEQFF	TGCGCCAGCAGCCAAGACGTTAGCGGCAACAATGAGCAGTTCTTC
TRBJ2-1	TRBD1	.	TRBV19	CASSSTGTAYNEQFF	TGTGCCAGTAGTAGCACCGGGACAGCCTACAATGAGCAGTTCTTC
TRBJ1-4	TRBD1	.	TRBV5-4	CASSLARGQGHEKLFF	TGTGCCAGCAGCTTGGCTCGGGGACAGGGTCACGAAAAACTGTTTTTT
TRBJ1-1	.	.	TRBV25-1	CASSPAKHLNTEAFF	TGTGCCAGCAGCCCAGCGAAACACCTGAACACTGAAGCTTTCTTT
TRBJ2-1	.	.	TRBV5-1	CASTLEGGSYNEQFF	TGCGCCAGCACCCTGGAGGGGGGCTCCTACAATGAGCAGTTCTTC
TRBJ1-4	TRBD1	few	TRBV5-1	CASSAGQAVEKLFF	TGCGCCAGCAGCGCCGGACAGGCCGTAGAAAAACTGTTTTTT
TRBJ2-1	.	.	TRBV30	CAWSPLWGGPRYNEQFF	TGTGCCTGGAGTCCTCTTTGGGGAGGCCCTCGGTACAATGAGCAGTTCTTC
TRBJ2-6	.	.	TRBV29-1	CSVRTASISSGANVLTF	TGCAGCGTGCGGACGGCCTCGATCAGCTCTGGGGCCAACGTCCTGACTTTC
TRBJ1-1	TRBD1	once	TRBV7-9	CASSSQGSATEAFF	TGTGCCAGCAGCTCACAGGGGTCCGCGACTGAAGCTTTCTTT
TRBJ2-7	.	once	TRBV7-2	CASSPSSGLTYEQYF	TGTGCCAGCAGCCCTTCGTCGGGCCTTACCTACGAGCAGTACTTC
TRBJ2-6	.	.	TRBV5-1	CATSGAGANVLTF	TGCGCCACCTCAGGGGCTGGGGCCAACGTCCTGACTTTC
TRBJ2-7	TRBD1	.	TRBV7-2	CASSSWGQSSYEQYF	TGTGCCAGCAGCTCGTGGGGACAGTCTTCCTACGAGCAGTACTTC
TRBJ2-2	.	few	TRBV15	CATSRVGTENTGELFF	TGTGCCACCAGCAGAGTTGGGACGGAGAACACCGGGGAGCTGTTTTTT
TRBJ1-2	.	.	TRBV28	CASSLGHVGYTF	TGTGCCAGCAGTCTCGGCCACGTCGGCTACACCTTC
TRBJ1-6	.	.	TRBV5-1	CASSYRSDNSPLHF	TGCGCCAGCAGCTACAGGAGTGATAATTCACCCCTCCACTTT
TRBJ2-2	.	.	TRBV7-2	CATSTPSGELFF	TGTGCCACCTCAACGCCGTCCGGGGAGCTGTTTTTT
TRBJ2-7	TRBD1	.	TRBV5-1	CASSSGQPGSYEQYF	TGCGCCAGCAGTTCGGGACAGCCCGGCTCCTACGAGCAGTACTTC
TRBJ2-1	.	.	TRBV5-6	CASSLEGGNYYNEQFF	TGTGCCAGCAGCTTGGAGGGGGGAAACTATTACAATGAGCAGTTCTTC
TRBJ1-3	.	.	TRBV30	CAWSVFVGRNSGNTIYF	TGTGCCTGGAGTGTATTCGTTGGGCGCAACTCTGGAAACACCATATATTTT
TRBJ1-4	.	.	TRBV7-9	CASSLEGDVNEKLFF	TGTGCCAGCAGCCTAGAGGGTGACGTAAATGAAAAACTGTTTTTT
TRBJ1-4	.	.	TRBV4-1	CASSPATDSNEKLFF	TGCGCCAGCAGCCCAGCGACAGACTCTAATGAAAAACTGTTTTTT
TRBJ1-1	.	.	TRBV6-5	CASRPPGKDTEAFF	TGTGCCAGCAGGCCGCCGGGCAAGGACACTGAAGCTTTCTTT
TRBJ1-5	.	.	TRBV6-1	CASSEFDQPQHF	TGTGCCAGCAGTGAATTCGATCAGCCCCAGCATTTT
TRBJ2-1	.	.	TRBV29-1	CSVEEVRVYNEQFF	TGCAGCGTTGAGGAGGTCAGGGTTTACAATGAGCAGTTCTTC
TRBJ1-2	.	.	TRBV19	CASKRDRYGYTF	TGTGCCAGCAAAAGGGACCGCTATGGCTACACCTTC
TRBJ1-1	.	once	TRBV25-1	CASNRRGTTEAFF	TGTGCCAGCAACCGGCGGGGAACCACTGAAGCTTTCTTT
TRBJ2-7	TRBD1	.	TRBV4-3	CASSLHPGQGGEQYF	TGCGCCAGCAGCCTCCACCCGGGACAGGGGGGCGAGCAGTACTTC
TRBJ2-1	.	.	TRBV5-5	CASSSGQLGLFEQFF	TGTGCCAGCAGCTCTGGACAGTTGGGACTATTTGAGCAGTTCTTC
TRBJ1-2	TRBD1	.	TRBV6-5	CASSTGATYYGYTF	TGTGCCAGCAGTACAGGGGCTACCTACTATGGCTACACCTTC
TRBJ1-6	TRBD1	.	TRBV5-4	CASSGGTGQDSPLHF	TGTGCCAGCAGCGGGGGGACAGGGCAGGACTCACCCCTCCACTTT
TRBJ1-6	TRBD1	.	TRBV6-6	CASTPSGQGTPLHF	TGTGCCAGCACTCCCTCCGGACAGGGGACACCCCTCCACTTT
TRBJ2-3	TRBD2	.	TRBV7-2	CASSLGRLARSTDTQYF	TGTGCCAGCAGCTTGGGGAGACTAGCGAGAAGCACAGATACGCAGTATTTT
TRBJ1-2	TRBD1	.	TRBV2	CASRETGGNYGYTF	TGTGCCAGCAGGGAGACAGGGGGCAACTATGGCTACACCTTC
TRBJ2-1	TRBD2	.	TRBV7-8	CASSRTSGEQFF	TGTGCCAGCAGCCGGACTAGCGGGGAGCAGTTCTTC
TRBJ1-1	TRBD1	.	TRBV6-6	CASSSAGTGSTEAFF	TGTGCCAGCAGTTCCGCCGGGACAGGGAGCACTGAAGCTTTCTTT
TRBJ1-2	.	.	TRBV7-3	CASRPDSSYGYTF	TGTGCCAGCAGACCGGACAGCTCCTATGGCTACACCTTC